The TCR beta chain under discussion was sequenced for a study of CD4 T cells in relation to SARS-CoV-2 and coronaviruses. The unexposed donors gave CD4+ T cells in about 2011-2018, prior to COVID-19. Isolation of CD4+ T cells took place after 10 days in culture. Testing used SARS-CoV-2 S/N and four cold-coronavirus spikes on unexposed-donor CD4+ T cells, cells permitting. This clone was found a few times. Its antigen is undetermined. Whole-study results and caveats: In roughly two thirds of donors, memory CD4+ clonotypes crossrecognized SARS-CoV-2 and at least one common cold coronavirus spike.

The germline V gene encodes CDR1 LNHDA and CDR2 SQIVND (reference sequence). Trimming took off 7 bases at V and 6 bases at J, with 13 bases between the two ends. The CDR3 consists of 13 residues. The protocol was immunoSEQ multiplex PCR, while the TCRdb copy is restricted to in-frame clones and leaves out a portion. The sample consists of around 18,000 clones, over 65% of them appearing once. The sequencing input was CD4+ T cells from PBMCs, cultured in vitro. The V and J genes are TRBV19 and TRBJ2-1, with D perhaps TRBD1 (6 bases). This receptor was taken from a human donor in good health. The chain's CDR3 is CASTQIQGNEQFF. DNA of the CDR3: TGTGCCAGTACGCAGATACAGGGCAATGAGCAGTTCTTC.